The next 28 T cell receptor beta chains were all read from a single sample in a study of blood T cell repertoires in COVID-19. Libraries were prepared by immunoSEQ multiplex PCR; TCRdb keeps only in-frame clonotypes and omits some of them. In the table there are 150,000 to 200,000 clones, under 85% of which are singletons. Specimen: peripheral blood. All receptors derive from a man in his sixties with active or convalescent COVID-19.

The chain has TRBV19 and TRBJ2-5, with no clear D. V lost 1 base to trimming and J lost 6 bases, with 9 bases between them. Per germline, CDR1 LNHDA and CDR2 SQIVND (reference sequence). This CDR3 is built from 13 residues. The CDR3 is CASSIGPEKTQYF. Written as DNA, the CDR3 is TGTGCCAGTAGTATAGGGCCAGAAAAGACCCAGTACTTC.

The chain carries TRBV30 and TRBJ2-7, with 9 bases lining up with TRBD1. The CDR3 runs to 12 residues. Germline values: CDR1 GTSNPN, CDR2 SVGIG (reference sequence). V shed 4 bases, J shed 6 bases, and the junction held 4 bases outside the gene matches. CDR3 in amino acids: CAWKTGGGEQYF. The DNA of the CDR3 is TGTGCCTGGAAGACAGGGGGTGGCGAGCAGTACTTC. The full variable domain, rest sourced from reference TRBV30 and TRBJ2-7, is SQTIHQWPATLVQPVGSPLSLECTVEGTSNPNLYWYRQAAGRGLQLLFYSVGIGQISSEVPQNLSASRPQDRQFILSSKKLLLSDSGFYLCAWKTGGGEQYFGPGTRLTVT.

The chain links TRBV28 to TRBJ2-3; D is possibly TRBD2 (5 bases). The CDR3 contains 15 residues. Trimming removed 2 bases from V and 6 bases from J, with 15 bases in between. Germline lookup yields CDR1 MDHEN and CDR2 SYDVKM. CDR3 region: CASSLGTDGGDTQYF. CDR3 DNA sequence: TGTGCCAGCAGTTTAGGAACGGATGGAGGCGATACGCAGTATTTT.

Here the CDR3 reads CATSDPGTGVGEQYF. DNA for the CDR3: TGTGCCACCAGTGACCCGGGGACAGGGGTCGGCGAGCAGTACTTC. The V and J genes are TRBV24-1 and TRBJ2-7; 10 nucleotides match TRBD1. CDR1 and CDR2 (germline): KGHDR, SFDVKD. After removal of 4 bases from V and 6 bases from J, the junction contained 8 bases not matched to a gene. The CDR3 has 15 residues.

The CDR3 protein is CASSSIRPTLATSEQFF. In nucleotides, the CDR3 is TGTGCCAGCAGCTCTATTCGACCGACGCTAGCCACTTCTGAGCAGTTCTTC. The chain recombines TRBV7-3 with TRBJ2-1, with D possibly being TRBD2 (5 bases). Trimming removed 4 bases from V and 9 bases from J, with 25 bases in between. The CDR3 has 17 amino acids. CDR1 is SGHTA, CDR2 FQGTGA, per germline. The whole variable domain, remainder taken from reference TRBV7-3 and TRBJ2-1, is GAGVSQTPSNKVTEKGKYVELRCDPISGHTALYWYRQSLGQGPEFLIYFQGTGAADDSGLPNDRFFAVRPEGSVSTLKIQRTERGDSAVYLCASSSIRPTLATSEQFFGPGTRLTVL.

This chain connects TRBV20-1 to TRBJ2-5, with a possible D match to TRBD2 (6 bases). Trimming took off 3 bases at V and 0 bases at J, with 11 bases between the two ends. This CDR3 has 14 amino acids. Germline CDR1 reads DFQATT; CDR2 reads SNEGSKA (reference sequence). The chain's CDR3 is CSASSGGYQETQYF. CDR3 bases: TGCAGTGCTAGTAGCGGCGGGTACCAAGAGACCCAGTACTTC.

The CDR3 coding sequence is TGCGCCAGCAGCTTTTCCGGGATAAACACCTACGAGCAGTACTTC. Its protein is CASSFSGINTYEQYF. J is TRBJ2-7 and V is TRBV5-1; D might be TRBD2 (5 bases). CDR1 is SGHRS and CDR2 is YFSETQ in the germline V gene. CDR3 size: 15 residues. The V end lost 2 bases, the J end lost 2 bases, and 14 bases lay between the germline ends.

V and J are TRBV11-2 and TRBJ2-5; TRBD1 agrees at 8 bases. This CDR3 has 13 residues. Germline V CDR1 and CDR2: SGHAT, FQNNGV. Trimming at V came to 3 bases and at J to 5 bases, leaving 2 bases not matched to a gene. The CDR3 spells CASSFDRGETQYF. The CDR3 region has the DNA TGTGCCAGCAGCTTCGACAGGGGTGAGACCCAGTACTTC.

Here the CDR3 reads CASVPPSSYNEQFF. CDR3 DNA sequence: TGTGCCAGCGTCCCTCCGAGCTCCTACAATGAGCAGTTCTTC. The chain couples TRBV25-1 to TRBJ2-1; D is uncertain. Germline CDR1 and CDR2: MGHDK and SYGVNS. This CDR3 spans 14 amino acids. The V end was cut by 8 bases, the J end by 0 bases, with 11 bases between.

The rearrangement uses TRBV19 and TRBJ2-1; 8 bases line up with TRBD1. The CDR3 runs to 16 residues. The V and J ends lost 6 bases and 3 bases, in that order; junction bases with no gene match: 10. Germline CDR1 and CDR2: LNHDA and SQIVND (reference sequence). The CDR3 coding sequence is TGTGCCAGTAGGGGGCAGGGACAGGCTAACTACAATGAGCAGTTCTTC. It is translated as CASRGQGQANYNEQFF.

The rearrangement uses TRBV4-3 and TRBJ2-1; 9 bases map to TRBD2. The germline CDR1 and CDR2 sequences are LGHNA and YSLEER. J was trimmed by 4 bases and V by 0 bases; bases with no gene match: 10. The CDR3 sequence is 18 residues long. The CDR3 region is CASSQDSRRGGMYNEQFF. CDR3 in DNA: TGCGCCAGCAGCCAAGATTCGCGGCGGGGGGGGATGTACAATGAGCAGTTCTTC.

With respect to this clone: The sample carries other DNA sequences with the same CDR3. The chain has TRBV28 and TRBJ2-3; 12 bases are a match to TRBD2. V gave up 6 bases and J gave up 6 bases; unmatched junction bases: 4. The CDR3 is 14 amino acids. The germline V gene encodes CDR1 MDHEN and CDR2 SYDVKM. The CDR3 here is CASSRTSGTDTQYF. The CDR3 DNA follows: TGTGCCAGCAGCCGGACTAGCGGGACTGATACGCAGTATTTT.

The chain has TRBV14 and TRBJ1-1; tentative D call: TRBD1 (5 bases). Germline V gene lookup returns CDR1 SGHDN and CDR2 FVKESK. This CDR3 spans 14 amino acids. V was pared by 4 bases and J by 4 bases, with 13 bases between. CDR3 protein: CASSPKGIPTEAFF. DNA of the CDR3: TGTGCCAGCAGCCCGAAGGGGATTCCCACTGAAGCTTTCTTT.

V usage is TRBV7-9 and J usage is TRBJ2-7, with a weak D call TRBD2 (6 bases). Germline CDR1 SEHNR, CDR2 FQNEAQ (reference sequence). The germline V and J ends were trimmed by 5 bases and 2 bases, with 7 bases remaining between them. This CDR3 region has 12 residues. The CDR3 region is CASSPGAYEQYF. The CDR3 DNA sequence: TGTGCCAGCAGCCCGGGAGCCTACGAGCAGTACTTC.

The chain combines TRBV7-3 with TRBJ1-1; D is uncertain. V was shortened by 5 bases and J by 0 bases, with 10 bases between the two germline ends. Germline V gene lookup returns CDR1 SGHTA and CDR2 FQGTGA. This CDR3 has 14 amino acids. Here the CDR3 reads CASSPEPMNTEAFF. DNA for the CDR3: TGTGCCAGCAGCCCCGAGCCGATGAACACTGAAGCTTTCTTT.

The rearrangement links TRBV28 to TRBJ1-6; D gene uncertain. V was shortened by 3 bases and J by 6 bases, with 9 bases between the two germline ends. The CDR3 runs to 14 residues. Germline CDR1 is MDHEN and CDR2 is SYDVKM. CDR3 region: CASSFGRLNSPLHF. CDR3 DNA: TGTGCCAGCAGTTTTGGCCGACTTAATTCACCCCTCCACTTT.

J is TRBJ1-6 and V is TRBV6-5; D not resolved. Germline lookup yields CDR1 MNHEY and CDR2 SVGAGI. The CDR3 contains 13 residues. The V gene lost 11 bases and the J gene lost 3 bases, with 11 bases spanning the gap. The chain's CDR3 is CAGQQDYNSPLHF. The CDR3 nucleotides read TGTGCCGGCCAGCAGGACTATAATTCACCCCTCCACTTT.

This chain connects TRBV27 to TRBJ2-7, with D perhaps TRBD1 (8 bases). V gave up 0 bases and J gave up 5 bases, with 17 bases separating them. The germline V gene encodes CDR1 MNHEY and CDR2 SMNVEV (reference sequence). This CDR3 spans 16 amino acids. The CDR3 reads CASSLSRTGRVNEQYF. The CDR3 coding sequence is TGTGCCAGCAGTTTATCACGGACAGGGAGGGTGAACGAGCAGTACTTC.

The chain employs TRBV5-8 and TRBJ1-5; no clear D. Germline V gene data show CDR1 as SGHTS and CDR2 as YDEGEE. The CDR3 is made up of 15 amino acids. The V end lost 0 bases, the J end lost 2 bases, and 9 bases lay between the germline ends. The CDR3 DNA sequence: TGTGCCAGCAGCTTGGGGACTAATCGCAATCAGCCCCAGCATTTT. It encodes CASSLGTNRNQPQHF.

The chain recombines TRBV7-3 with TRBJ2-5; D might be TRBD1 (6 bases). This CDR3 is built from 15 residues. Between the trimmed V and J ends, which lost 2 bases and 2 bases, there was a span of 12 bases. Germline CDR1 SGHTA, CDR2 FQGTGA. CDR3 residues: CASSLGGSGQETQYF. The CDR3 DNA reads TGTGCCAGCAGCTTAGGGGGCTCGGGTCAAGAGACCCAGTACTTC.

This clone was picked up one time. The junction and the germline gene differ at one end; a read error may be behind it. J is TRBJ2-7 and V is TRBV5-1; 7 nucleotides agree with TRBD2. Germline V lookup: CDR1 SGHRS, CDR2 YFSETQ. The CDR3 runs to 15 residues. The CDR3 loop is CASSLWRGSSYERYF. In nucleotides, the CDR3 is TGCGCCAGCAGCTTGTGGCGGGGGAGCTCCTACGAGCGGTACTTC.

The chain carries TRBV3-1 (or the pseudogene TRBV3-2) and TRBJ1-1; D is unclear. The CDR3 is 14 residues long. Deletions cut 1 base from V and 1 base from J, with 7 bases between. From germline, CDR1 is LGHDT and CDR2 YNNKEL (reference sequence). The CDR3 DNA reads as TGTGCCAGCAGCCAAGGAGCTCGGAACACTGAAGCTTTCTTT. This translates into CASSQGARNTEAFF.

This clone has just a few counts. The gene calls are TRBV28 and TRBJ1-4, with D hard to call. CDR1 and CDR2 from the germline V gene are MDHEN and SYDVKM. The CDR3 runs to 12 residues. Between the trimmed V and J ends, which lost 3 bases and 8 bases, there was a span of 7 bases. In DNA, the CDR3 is TGTGCCAGCAGTTTTTCGAGGGAAAAACTGTTTTTT. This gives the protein CASSFSREKLFF.

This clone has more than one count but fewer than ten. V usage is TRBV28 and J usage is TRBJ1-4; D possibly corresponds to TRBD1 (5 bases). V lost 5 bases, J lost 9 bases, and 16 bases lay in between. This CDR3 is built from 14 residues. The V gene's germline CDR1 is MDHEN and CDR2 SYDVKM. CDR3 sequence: CASSTDSPLKKLFF. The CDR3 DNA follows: TGTGCCAGCAGTACCGACAGCCCCCTCAAAAAACTGTTTTTT.

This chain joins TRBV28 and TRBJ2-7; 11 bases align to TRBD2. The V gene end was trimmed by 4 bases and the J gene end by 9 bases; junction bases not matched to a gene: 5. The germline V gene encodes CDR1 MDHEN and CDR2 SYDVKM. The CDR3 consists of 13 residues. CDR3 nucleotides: TGTGCCAGCAGTTCCGGGACTAGCGGAAGGCAGTACTTC. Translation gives CASSSGTSGRQYF. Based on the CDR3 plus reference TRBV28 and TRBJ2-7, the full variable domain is DVKVTQSSRYLVKRTGEKVFLECVQDMDHENMFWYRQDPGLGLRLIYFSYDVKMKEKGDIPEGYSVSREKKERFSLILESASTNQTSMYLCASSSGTSGRQYFGPGTRLTVT.

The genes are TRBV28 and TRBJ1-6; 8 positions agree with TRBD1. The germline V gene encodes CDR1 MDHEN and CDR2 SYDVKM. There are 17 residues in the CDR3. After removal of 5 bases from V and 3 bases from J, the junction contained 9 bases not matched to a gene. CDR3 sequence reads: CASSPTQGVGYNSPLHF. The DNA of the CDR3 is TGTGCCAGCAGTCCCACACAGGGGGTTGGCTATAATTCACCCCTCCACTTT.

In DNA form, the CDR3 reads TGTGCCAGCAGACTTAAAGGTTGGGCCGAGCAGTACTTC. It encodes CASRLKGWAEQYF. J is TRBJ2-7 and V is TRBV11-2; no clear D. The germline V and J ends were trimmed by 6 bases and 6 bases, with 15 bases remaining between them. Germline values: CDR1 SGHAT, CDR2 FQNNGV. The CDR3 contains 13 residues.

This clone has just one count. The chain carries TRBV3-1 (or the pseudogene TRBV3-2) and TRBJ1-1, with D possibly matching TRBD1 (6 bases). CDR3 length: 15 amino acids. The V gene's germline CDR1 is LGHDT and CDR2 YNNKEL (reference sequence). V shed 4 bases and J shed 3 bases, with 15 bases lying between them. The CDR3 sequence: CASSRQGGGDTEAFF. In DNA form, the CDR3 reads TGTGCCAGCAGCCGACAAGGGGGGGGTGACACTGAAGCTTTCTTT.